The clone carrying this TCR beta chain was counted many times. This entry is derived from a study of molecular identifiers for immune sequencing clone quantification. Preparation of naive CD8 libraries involved roughly 18,000 to 1,100,000 sorted cells and 10%, 30% or 50% RNA. TCRdb used MiXCR to reprocess the PCR reads, holding one entry per CDR3 protein. This table has 85,000 to 100,000 distinct CDR3 sequences, about 24% appearing once. There are 19 residues in the CDR3. Germline V lookup: CDR1 SGHRS, CDR2 YFSETQ. V lost 0 bases and J lost 7, with 23 bases in between. Material for sequencing was naive CD8+ T cells from blood, with Jurkat cell RNA spiked in. Subset denoted: FACS-sorted CD8+CD4-CCR7+CD45RA+ naive T cells. This rearrangement joins TRBV5-1 to TRBJ1-6; D not resolved. The TCR originated in a human donor in good health. Some libraries in this study had Jurkat cell RNA spiked in. CDR3 bases: TGCGCCAGCAGCTTGGCTGGATTTGAGCCGGACGGATTAAATTCACCCCTCCACTTT. Translating it yields CASSLAGFEPDGLNSPLHF.